This record covers a single T cell receptor beta chain. The antigen is unknown. The CDR3 is 14 residues long. With V trimmed by 7 bases and J by 2 bases, 9 bases remained unmatched. Looked up from germline, CDR1 is SQVTM and CDR2 is ANQGSEA. This specimen belongs to a study of OX40 agonist ivuxolimab in advanced cancers. Study summary: Partial responses were achieved by three patients: one hepatocellular carcinoma, two cutaneous melanoma. General study results and limits: Low normalized T-cell clonal expansion was also seen in some nonresponders. With doses of 0.1 to 3.0 mg/kg, CD4+ and CD8+ blood T cells had undergone clonal expansion by week 6.

Produced via immunoSEQ multiplex PCR; TCRdb's table is partial and in-frame only. The data hold roughly 40,000 clones, with about 90% observed a single time. The receptor's source is an adult with an advanced solid tumor such as melanoma, head and neck, liver or kidney cancer. This chain connects TRBV29-1 to TRBJ2-7; 9 bases are shared with TRBD2. The starting material was CD4+ or CD8+ T cells sorted from blood, obtained in a trial of the OX40 agonist ivuxolimab. CDR3 protein: CSGRSGSGAYEQYF. CDR3 nucleotide sequence: TGCAGCGGACGTAGCGGGAGCGGCGCCTACGAGCAGTACTTC.